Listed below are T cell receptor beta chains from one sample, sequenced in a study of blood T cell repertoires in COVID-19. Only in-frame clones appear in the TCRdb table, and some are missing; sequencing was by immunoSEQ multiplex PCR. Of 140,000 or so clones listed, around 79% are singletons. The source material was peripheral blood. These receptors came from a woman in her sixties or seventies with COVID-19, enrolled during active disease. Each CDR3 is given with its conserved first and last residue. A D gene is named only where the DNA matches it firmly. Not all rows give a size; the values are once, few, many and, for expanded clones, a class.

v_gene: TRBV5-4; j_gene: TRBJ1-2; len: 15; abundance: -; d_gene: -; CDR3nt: TGTGCCAGCACCCGCCCGGGACATACAAACTATGGCTACACCTTC; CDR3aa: CASTRPGHTNYGYTF
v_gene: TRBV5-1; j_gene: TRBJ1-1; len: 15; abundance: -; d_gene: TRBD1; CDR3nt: TGCGCCAGCAGCTCGACTGACAGGGGGGGCACTGAAGCTTTCTTT; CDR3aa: CASSSTDRGGTEAFF
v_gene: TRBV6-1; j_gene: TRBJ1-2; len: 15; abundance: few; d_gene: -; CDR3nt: TGTGCCAGCAGTGATTCGGGCTGGGGTACGGGGGGTCTCACCTTC; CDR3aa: CASSDSGWGTGGLTF
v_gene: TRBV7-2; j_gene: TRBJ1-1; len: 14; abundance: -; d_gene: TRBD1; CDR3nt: TGTGCCAGCAGCCAGGACAGGGTACAGACTGAAGCTTTCTTT; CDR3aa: CASSQDRVQTEAFF
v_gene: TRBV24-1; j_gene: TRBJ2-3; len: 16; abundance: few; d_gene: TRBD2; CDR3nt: TGTGCCACCAGTCGTGGACTAGGTTCAGGTGCAGATACGCAGTATTTT; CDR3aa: CATSRGLGSGADTQYF
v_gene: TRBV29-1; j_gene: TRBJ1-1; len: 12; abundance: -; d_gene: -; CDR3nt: TGCAGCGCACGTACGGTGAACACTGAAGCTTTCTTT; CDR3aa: CSARTVNTEAFF
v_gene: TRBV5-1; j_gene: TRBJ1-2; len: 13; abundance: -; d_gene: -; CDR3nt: TGCGCCAGCAATACAGGGTCTGAGTATGGCTACACCTTC; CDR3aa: CASNTGSEYGYTF
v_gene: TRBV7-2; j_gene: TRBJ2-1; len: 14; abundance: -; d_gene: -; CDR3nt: TGTGCCAGCAGCTTTCGGGGGACCTACAATGAGCAGTTCTTC; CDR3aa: CASSFRGTYNEQFF
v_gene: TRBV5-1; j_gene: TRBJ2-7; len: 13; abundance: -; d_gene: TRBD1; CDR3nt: TGCGCCAGCAGCCCACGACAGGGCTACGAGCAGTACTTC; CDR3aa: CASSPRQGYEQYF
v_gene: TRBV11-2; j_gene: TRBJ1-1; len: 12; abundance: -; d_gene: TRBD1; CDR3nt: TGTGCCAGCAGCTGGGGGCAGGGGGTAGCTTTCTTT; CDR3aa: CASSWGQGVAFF
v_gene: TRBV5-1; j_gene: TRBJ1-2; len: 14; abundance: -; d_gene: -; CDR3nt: TGCGCCAGCAGGGTGGAGGCTGCGGACTATGGCTACACCTTC; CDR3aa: CASRVEAADYGYTF
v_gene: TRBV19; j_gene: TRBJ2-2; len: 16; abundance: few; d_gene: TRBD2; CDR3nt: TGTGCCAGTAGTATAGTGGCGGGGGGCCCACCCGGGGAGCTGTTTTTT; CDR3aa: CASSIVAGGPPGELFF
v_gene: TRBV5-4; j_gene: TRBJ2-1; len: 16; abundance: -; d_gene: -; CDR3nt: TGTGCCAGCAGCCCTGTGGGGGGAAATGCCTACAATGAGCAGTTCTTC; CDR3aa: CASSPVGGNAYNEQFF
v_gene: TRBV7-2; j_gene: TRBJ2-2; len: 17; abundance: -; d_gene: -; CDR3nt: TGTGCCAGCAGCTTATATGCGGGGCAGTCGAACACCGGGGAGCTGTTTTTT; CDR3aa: CASSLYAGQSNTGELFF
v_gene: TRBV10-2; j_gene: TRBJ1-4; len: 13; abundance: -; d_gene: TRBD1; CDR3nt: TGCGCCAGCTGCCCGGGGACAGGGGAAAAACTGTTTTTT; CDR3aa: CASCPGTGEKLFF
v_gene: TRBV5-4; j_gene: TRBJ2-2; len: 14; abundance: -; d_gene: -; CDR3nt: TGTGCCAGCAACGTGCGGGGCAGGGCCGGGGAGCTGTTTTTT; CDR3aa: CASNVRGRAGELFF
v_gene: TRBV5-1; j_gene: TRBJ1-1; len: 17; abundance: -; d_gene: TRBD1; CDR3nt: TGCGCCAGCAGCCACGACAGGGATGGTTGGCTGAACACTGAAGCTTTCTTT; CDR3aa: CASSHDRDGWLNTEAFF
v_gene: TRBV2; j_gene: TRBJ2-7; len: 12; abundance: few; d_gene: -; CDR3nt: TGTGCCAGCAGGGGGCAGGGGTCCCCCCTTTGCTTC; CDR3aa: CASRGQGSPLCF
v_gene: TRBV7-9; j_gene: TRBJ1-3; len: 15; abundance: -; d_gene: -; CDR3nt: TGTGCCAGCAGCTTAGTGGCGGGAGCTGGAAACACCATATATTTT; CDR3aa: CASSLVAGAGNTIYF
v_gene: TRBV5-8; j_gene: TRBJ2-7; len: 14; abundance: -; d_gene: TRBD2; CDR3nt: TGTGCCAGCAGCTTGGTCGCGGGGGAAGGCGAGCAGTACTTC; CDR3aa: CASSLVAGEGEQYF
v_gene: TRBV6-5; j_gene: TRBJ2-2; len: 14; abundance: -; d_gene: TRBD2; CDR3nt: TGTGCCAGCAGGAGCGGGGTGGGAACCGGGGAGCTGTTTTTT; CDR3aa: CASRSGVGTGELFF
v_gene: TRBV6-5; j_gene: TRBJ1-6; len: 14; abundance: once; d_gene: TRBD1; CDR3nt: TGTGCCAGCAGAGGTCCAGGGGGCAATTCACCCCTCCACTTT; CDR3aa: CASRGPGGNSPLHF
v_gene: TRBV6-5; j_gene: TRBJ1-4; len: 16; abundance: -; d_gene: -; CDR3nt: TGTGCCAGCAGTTACCAGGGCACGCGTGCTAATGAAAAACTGTTTTTT; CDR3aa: CASSYQGTRANEKLFF
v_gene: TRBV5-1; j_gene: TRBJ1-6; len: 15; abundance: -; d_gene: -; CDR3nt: TGCGCCAGCAGGCGTGAACAGGCTGGGAATTCACCCCTCCACTTT; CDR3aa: CASRREQAGNSPLHF
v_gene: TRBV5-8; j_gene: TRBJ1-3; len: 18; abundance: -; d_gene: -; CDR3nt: TGTGCCAGCAGGGGAGGGTTGGGGTCGATCCTCTCTGGAAACACCATATATTTT; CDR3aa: CASRGGLGSILSGNTIYF
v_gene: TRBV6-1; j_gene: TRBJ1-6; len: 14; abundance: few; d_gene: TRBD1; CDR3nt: TGTGCCAGCAGTGACAACAGGGGGCTTTCACCCCTCCACTTT; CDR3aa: CASSDNRGLSPLHF
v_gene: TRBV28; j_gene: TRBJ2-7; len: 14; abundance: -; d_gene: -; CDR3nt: TGTGCCAGCAACCCTCAGGGCCCGGCCTACGAGCAGTACTTC; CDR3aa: CASNPQGPAYEQYF
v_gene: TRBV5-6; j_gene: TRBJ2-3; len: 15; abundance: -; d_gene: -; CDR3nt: TGTGCCAGCAGCTGGTCAGGGGTCCGCACAGATACGCAGTATTTT; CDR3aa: CASSWSGVRTDTQYF
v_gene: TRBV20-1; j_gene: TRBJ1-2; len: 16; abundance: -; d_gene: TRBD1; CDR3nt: TGCAGTGCTAGTTTATTTCAATCAGGGGGGACTGATGGCTACACCTTC; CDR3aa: CSASLFQSGGTDGYTF
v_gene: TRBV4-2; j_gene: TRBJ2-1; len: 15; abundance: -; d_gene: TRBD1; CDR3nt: TGTGCCAGCAGCCCTTCCGGACAGGGTGAGAATGAGCAGTTCTTC; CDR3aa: CASSPSGQGENEQFF
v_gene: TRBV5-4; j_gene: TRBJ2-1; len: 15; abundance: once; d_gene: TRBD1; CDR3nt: TGTGCCAGCAGCTTGGGAGGACAGGGGTTCGATGAGCAGTTCTTC; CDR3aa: CASSLGGQGFDEQFF
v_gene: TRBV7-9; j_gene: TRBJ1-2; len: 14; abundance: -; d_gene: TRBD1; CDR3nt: TGTGCCAGCACCCCGGGACAGGGGAACTATGGCTACACCTTC; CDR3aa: CASTPGQGNYGYTF
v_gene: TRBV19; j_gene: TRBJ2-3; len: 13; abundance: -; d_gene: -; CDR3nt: TGTGCCAGTAGTGGGCAGGGAACAGATACGCAGTATTTT; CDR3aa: CASSGQGTDTQYF
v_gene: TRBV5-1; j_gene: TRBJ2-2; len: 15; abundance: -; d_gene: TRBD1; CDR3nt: TGCGCCAGCAGCTCCCGACAGGGTAGCACCGGGGAGCTGTTTTTT; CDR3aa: CASSSRQGSTGELFF
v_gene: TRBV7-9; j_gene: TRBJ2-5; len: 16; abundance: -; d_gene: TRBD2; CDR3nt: TGTGCCAGCAGCCAATCCGGGACTAGCGGTAAAGAGACCCAGTACTTC; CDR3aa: CASSQSGTSGKETQYF
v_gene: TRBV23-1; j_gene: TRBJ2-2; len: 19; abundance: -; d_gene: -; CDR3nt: -; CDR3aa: CASSRRGSPGSCFLGKLFF
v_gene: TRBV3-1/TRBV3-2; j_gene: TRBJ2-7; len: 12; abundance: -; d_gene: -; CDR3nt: TGTGCCAGCAGCCAAGACCGCTACGAGCAGTACTTC; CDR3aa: CASSQDRYEQYF
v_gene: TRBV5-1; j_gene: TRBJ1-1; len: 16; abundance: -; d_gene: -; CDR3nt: TGCGCCAGCAGCCCCCGCGGGGAGGGAACGGTCACTGAAGCTTTCTTT; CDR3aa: CASSPRGEGTVTEAFF
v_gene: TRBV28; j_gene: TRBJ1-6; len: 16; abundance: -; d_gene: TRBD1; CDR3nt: TGTGCCAGCAGCTTAGGGGGCCGACGTTATAATTCACCCCTCCACTTT; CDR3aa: CASSLGGRRYNSPLHF
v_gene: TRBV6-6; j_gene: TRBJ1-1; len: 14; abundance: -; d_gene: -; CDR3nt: TGTGCCAGCAGGATGGGGGGGGTAAACACTGAAGCTTTCTTT; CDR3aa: CASRMGGVNTEAFF
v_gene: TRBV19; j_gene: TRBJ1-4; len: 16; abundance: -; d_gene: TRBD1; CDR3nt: TGTGCCAGTACTGTTGGGACAGGGTACAAGGGGGAAAAACTGTTTTTT; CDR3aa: CASTVGTGYKGEKLFF
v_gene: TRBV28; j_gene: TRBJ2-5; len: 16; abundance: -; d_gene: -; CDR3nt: TGTGCCAGCAGTTTTTCCGAGCAGGGGTACGGAGAGACCCAGTACTTC; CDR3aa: CASSFSEQGYGETQYF
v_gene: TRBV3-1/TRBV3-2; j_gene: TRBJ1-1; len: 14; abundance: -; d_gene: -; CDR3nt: TGTGCCAGCAGCCAAGATTGGGGGCAGGCTGGGACTTTCTTT; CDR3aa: CASSQDWGQAGTFF
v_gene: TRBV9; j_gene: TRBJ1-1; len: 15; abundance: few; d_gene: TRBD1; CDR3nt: TGTGCCAGCAGCACCACACAGGGGGCGTACACTGAAGCTTTCTTT; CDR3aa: CASSTTQGAYTEAFF
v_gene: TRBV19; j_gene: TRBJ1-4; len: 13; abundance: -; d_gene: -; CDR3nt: TGTGCCAGTAGTACAACCCGGGGTGAAAAACTGTTTTTT; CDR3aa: CASSTTRGEKLFF
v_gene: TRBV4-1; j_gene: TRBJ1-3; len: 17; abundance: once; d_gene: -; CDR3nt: TGCGCCAGCAGTCCTAGTCCGGGACTGAAATCTGGAAACACCATATATTTT; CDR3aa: CASSPSPGLKSGNTIYF
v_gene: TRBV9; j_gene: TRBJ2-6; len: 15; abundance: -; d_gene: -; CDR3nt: TGTGCCAGCAGCGCCGGGACACTGGGGGCCAACGTCCTGACTTTC; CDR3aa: CASSAGTLGANVLTF
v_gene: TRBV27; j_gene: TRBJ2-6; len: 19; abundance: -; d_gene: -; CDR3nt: TGTGCCAGCAGGGAATACGCCGGGACTCCGAGCTCTGGGGCCAACGTCCTGACTTTC; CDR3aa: CASREYAGTPSSGANVLTF
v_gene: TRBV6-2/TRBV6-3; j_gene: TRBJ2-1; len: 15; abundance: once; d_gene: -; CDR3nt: TGTGCCAGCAGTTACTGGGGGCGGATAGGCAATGAGCAGTTCTTC; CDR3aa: CASSYWGRIGNEQFF
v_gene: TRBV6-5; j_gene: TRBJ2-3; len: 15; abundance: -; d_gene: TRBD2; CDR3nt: TGTGCCAGCATCTCGGCGGGGGGGAGCACAGATACGCAGTATTTT; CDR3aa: CASISAGGSTDTQYF
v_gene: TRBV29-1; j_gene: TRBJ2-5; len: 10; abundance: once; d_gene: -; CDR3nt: TGCAGCGTGGGGCTTGAGACCCAGTACTTC; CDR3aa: CSVGLETQYF
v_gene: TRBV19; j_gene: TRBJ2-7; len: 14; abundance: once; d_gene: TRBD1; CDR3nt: TGTGCCAGTAGTATTGGACAGGGAGACAACGAGCAGTACTTC; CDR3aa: CASSIGQGDNEQYF
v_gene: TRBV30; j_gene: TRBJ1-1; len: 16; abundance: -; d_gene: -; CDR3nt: TGTGCCTGGAGTGGCGGGCGGAGAGGGTCGGACACTGAAGCTTTCTTT; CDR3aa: CAWSGGRRGSDTEAFF
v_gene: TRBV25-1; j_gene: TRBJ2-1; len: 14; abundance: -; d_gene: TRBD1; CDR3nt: TGTGCCAGCAGTGCGGGACAGGGGTACAATGAGCAGTTCTTC; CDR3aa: CASSAGQGYNEQFF
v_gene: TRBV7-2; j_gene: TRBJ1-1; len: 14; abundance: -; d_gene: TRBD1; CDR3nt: TGTGCCAGCAGGTCAAACAGGGGAAACACTGAAGCTTTCTTT; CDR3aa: CASRSNRGNTEAFF
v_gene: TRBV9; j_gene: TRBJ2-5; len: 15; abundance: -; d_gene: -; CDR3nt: TGTGCCAGCAGCGTAGGGGCAGGGGGAGGCGAGACCCAGTACTTC; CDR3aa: CASSVGAGGGETQYF
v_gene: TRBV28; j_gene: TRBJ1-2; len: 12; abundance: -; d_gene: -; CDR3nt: TGTGCCAGCAGCTCCGAGAGCTATGGCTACACCTTC; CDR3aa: CASSSESYGYTF
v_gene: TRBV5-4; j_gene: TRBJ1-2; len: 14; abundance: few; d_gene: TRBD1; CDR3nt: TGTGCCAGCAGCTTGGGAGGGACAGGGGGCGGCTACACCTTC; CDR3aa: CASSLGGTGGGYTF
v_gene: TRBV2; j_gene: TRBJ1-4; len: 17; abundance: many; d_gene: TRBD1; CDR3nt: TGTGCCAGCAGGGACCCGGGACAGGGGACAACTAATGAAAAACTGTTTTTT; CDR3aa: CASRDPGQGTTNEKLFF